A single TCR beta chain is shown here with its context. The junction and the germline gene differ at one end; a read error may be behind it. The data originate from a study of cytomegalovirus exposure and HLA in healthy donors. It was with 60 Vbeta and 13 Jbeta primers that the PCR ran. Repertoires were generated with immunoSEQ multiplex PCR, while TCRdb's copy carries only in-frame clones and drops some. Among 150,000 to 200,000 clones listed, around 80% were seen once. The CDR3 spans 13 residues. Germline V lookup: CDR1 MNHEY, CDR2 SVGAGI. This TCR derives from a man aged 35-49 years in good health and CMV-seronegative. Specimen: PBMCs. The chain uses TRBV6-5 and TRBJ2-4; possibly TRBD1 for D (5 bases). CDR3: CASSYDSKNSQYF. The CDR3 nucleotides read TGTGCCAGCAGTTACGACAGCAAAAACAGTCAGTACTTC.